This TCR beta chain was captured in a study of T cells in Graves' hyperthyroidism and ophthalmopathy. After removal of 6 bases from V and 0 bases from J, the junction contained 5 bases not matched to a gene. The CDR3 has 15 amino acids. This clonotype was seen repeatedly, ten times or more. Authors of the study amplified TCR beta CDR3 regions from RNA transcripts. The HTBI primer set drove a first-round RT-PCR of the TCR CDR3. Using its own MiXCR run on the multiplex PCR reads, TCRdb lists one record per CDR3 protein. The sample includes nearly 600,000 distinct CDR3 sequences, 14% of them seen just once. The authors obtained PBMCs from roughly 10 ml of fresh peripheral blood.

The sequence derives from a woman aged 18 to 35 with Graves' ophthalmopathy. Sequencing input: blood. The chain is built from TRBV12-3 or TRBV12-4 and TRBJ2-3, with 8 bases that match TRBD2. DNA of the CDR3: TGTGCCAGCAGCTCTAGCGGGCCCAGCACAGATACGCAGTATTTT. Translated: CASSSSGPSTDTQYF.